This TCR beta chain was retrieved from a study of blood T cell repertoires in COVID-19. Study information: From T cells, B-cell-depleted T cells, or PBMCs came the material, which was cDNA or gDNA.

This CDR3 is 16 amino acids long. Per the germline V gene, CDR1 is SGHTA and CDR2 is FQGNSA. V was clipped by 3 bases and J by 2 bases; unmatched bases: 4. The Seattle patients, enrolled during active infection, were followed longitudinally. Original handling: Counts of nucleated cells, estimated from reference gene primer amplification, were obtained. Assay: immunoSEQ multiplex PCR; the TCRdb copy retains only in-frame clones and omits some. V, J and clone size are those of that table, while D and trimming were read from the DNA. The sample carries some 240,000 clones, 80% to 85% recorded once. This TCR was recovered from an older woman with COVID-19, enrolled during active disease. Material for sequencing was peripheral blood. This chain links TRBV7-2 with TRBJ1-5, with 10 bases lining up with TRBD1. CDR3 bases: TGTGCCAGCAGCTTTGGACAGGGGGGCGGCAATCAGCCCCAGCATTTT. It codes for CASSFGQGGGNQPQHF. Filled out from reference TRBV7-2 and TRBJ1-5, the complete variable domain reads GAGVSQSPSNKVTEKGKDVELRCDPISGHTALYWYRQSLGQGLEFLIYFQGNSAPDKSGLPSDRFSAERTGGSVSTLTIQRTQQEDSAVYLCASSFGQGGGNQPQHFGDGTRLSIL.